A single sample gave rise to the 15 T cell receptor beta chains below, sequenced in a study of shared clonotypes between healthy human individuals (dated by TCRdb to about 2020). The library was produced with the immunoSEQ multiplex PCR assay. Held by TCRdb, this immuneACCESS table contains in-frame sequences only and omits some clones. Under half of the omission traces to an unresolved V gene where checked; the cause of the rest is unknown. Across this sample there are under 850,000 clones, with around 70% seen only once. 1.8% of the sample comes from the top ten. The sample was memory CD4+ T cells sorted from blood. The cell subset or site label, as the study defines it: CD45RA-negative fraction. These receptors originate from a woman in her twenties or thirties in good health.

The chain joins TRBV5-1 to TRBJ2-1, with TRBD2 matching over 14 bases. The germline gives CDR1 SGHRS, CDR2 YFSETQ. The V segment lost 4 bases and the J segment 10 bases; nucleotides outside the gene matches: 7. This CDR3 has 15 residues. Here the CDR3 reads CASSPGLAGVREQFF. The CDR3 coding sequence is TGCGCCAGCAGCCCGGGACTAGCGGGAGTGCGAGAGCAGTTCTTC.

This clone was detected only a few times. The J gene is TRBJ1-1, the V gene TRBV4-2; a weak D match, TRBD1 (5 bases). This CDR3 is built from 15 residues. Trimming took off 0 bases at V and 4 bases at J, with 12 bases between the two ends. Germline V CDR1 and CDR2: LGHNA, YNFKEQ. In DNA form, the CDR3 reads TGTGCCAGCAGCCAAGACACGGGGGAGGGCACTGAAGCTTTCTTT. This sequence encodes CASSQDTGEGTEAFF.

This chain links TRBV18 with TRBJ1-3; D uncertain. Deletions cut 1 base from V and 5 bases from J, with 9 bases between. Germline V CDR1 and CDR2: KGHSH, LQKENI. This CDR3 has 14 amino acids. In DNA form, the CDR3 reads TGTGCCAGCTCACCACAGAAAGGGCGAAACACCATATATTTT. This translates into CASSPQKGRNTIYF.

This clone was detected only a few times. DNA of the CDR3: TGTGCCAGCAGCCCTCTAGCGGGGATCAATGAGCAGTTCTTC. It translates to CASSPLAGINEQFF. The chain recombines TRBV2 with TRBJ2-1; 9 bases align to TRBD2. The CDR3 extends over 14 amino acids. V lost 6 bases and J lost 6; bases outside the gene matches: 6. Germline assignment: CDR1 SNHLY and CDR2 FYNNEI.

This clone showed up just a few times. The rearrangement links TRBV28 to TRBJ2-2; TRBD2 agrees at 13 bases. CDR1 and CDR2 (germline): MDHEN, SYDVKM. V was clipped by 10 bases and J by 5 bases; unmatched bases: 10. CDR3 length: 16 residues. CDR3 nucleotides: TGTGCCACCAAACTAGCGGGAGGGTTGGAGACCGGGGAGCTGTTTTTT. As protein: CATKLAGGLETGELFF. Full variable domain (outside the CDR3, taken from reference TRBV28 and TRBJ2-2): DVKVTQSSRYLVKRTGEKVFLECVQDMDHENMFWYRQDPGLGLRLIYFSYDVKMKEKGDIPEGYSVSREKKERFSLILESASTNQTSMYLCATKLAGGLETGELFFGEGSRLTVL.

This chain links TRBV18 with TRBJ1-1, with D possibly TRBD1 on 6 matching bases. This CDR3 contains 17 residues. The germline V gene has CDR1 KGHSH and CDR2 LQKENI. Trimming removed 9 bases from V and 1 base from J, with 24 bases in between. CDR3 amino acids: CASLTIQGWGRNTEAFF. In nucleotides, the CDR3 is TGTGCCAGTCTCACGATACAGGGATGGGGTAGGAACACTGAAGCTTTCTTT.

The V call is TRBV28, the J call TRBJ2-5, with 9 bases that match TRBD2. CDR3 length: 16 residues. Germline V gives CDR1 MDHEN, CDR2 SYDVKM. V was pared by 8 bases and J by 5 bases, with 15 bases of the junction left unmatched. As DNA, the CDR3 is TGTGCCAGCGATAGAGGGGCTAGCGGGATAAGGGAGACCCAGTACTTC. Amino acid sequence: CASDRGASGIRETQYF.

The chain links TRBV7-2 to TRBJ2-1, with 10 nucleotides matching TRBD2. V was clipped by 5 bases and J by 8 bases; unmatched bases: 9. Germline V gives CDR1 SGHTA, CDR2 FQGNSA. The CDR3 has 15 amino acids. Here the CDR3 DNA reads TGTGCCAGCAGCGTCAGGACTAGCGGTTTGGATGAGCAGTTCTTC. Translating gives CASSVRTSGLDEQFF. Supplemented by reference TRBV7-2 and TRBJ2-1, the full variable domain reads GAGVSQSPSNKVTEKGKDVELRCDPISGHTALYWYRQSLGQGLEFLIYFQGNSAPDKSGLPSDRFSAERTGGSVSTLTIQRTQQEDSAVYLCASSVRTSGLDEQFFGPGTRLTVL.

About this clone: A far larger clone differs by one base, so this is likely a read error. This sample also contains other DNA sequences that code for the same CDR3. The chain employs TRBV11-2 and TRBJ2-3, with 11 nucleotides matching TRBD2. The CDR3 has 17 amino acids. V lost 5 bases and J lost 3; bases outside the gene matches: 10. The germline CDR1 and CDR2 sequences are SGHAT and FQNNGV. The CDR3 DNA follows: TGTGCCAGCAGCCCACGGGGTCTAGCGGGGGGTACAGATACGCAGTATTTT. Protein: CASSPRGLAGGTDTQYF.

The chain combines TRBV18 with TRBJ2-7; D gene unclear. Germline V gene data show CDR1 as KGHSH and CDR2 as LQKENI. CDR3 length: 16 residues. With 3 bases removed from V and 3 bases from J, the gap between germline ends came to 18 bases. The CDR3 DNA sequence: TGTGCCAGCTCACCGTTTCCCTTCGGGCAGCACTACGAGCAGTACTTC. Its protein is CASSPFPFGQHYEQYF.

This chain joins TRBV6-1 and TRBJ2-3; either TRBD1 or TRBD2 may supply D (5 bases each). The germline CDR1 and CDR2 sequences are MNHNS and SASEGT. CDR3 length: 14 residues. V shed 10 bases and J shed 6 bases, with 20 bases lying between them. CDR3 in amino acids: CATLGTASADTQYF. Here the CDR3 DNA reads TGTGCCACCCTGGGGACCGCCTCGGCCGATACGCAGTATTTT.

This clone was seen a handful of times. The V gene is TRBV5-1, the J gene TRBJ2-1; no clear D. The germline CDR1 and CDR2 sequences are SGHRS and YFSETQ. The CDR3 extends over 16 amino acids. The V gene lost 0 bases and the J gene lost 3 bases, with 13 bases spanning the gap. The DNA of the CDR3 is TGCGCCAGCAGCTTGGGTCTGGTGGGATTCTACAATGAGCAGTTCTTC. As protein: CASSLGLVGFYNEQFF.

CDR3 protein: CASSYLLDRESGYTF. CDR3 DNA sequence: TGTGCCAGCAGTTATCTGTTGGACAGGGAGAGTGGCTACACCTTC. The V call is TRBV6-6, the J call TRBJ1-2, with 8 bases fitting TRBD1. Germline CDR1 is MNHNY and CDR2 is SVGAGI (reference sequence). The ends lost 3 bases at V and 7 bases at J; junction bases unmatched: 10. This CDR3 is built from 15 residues.

This chain connects TRBV27 to TRBJ2-2; possible D gene TRBD2, 6 bases. Germline V CDR1 and CDR2: MNHEY, SMNVEV (reference sequence). Trimming removed 2 bases from V and 5 bases from J, with 15 bases in between. The CDR3 spans 16 residues. The CDR3 here is CASSLKRAGLTGELFF. CDR3 nucleotides: TGTGCCAGCAGTTTAAAGCGGGCGGGACTTACCGGGGAGCTGTTTTTT.

In this sample, this clone turned up a few times. The J gene is TRBJ2-7, the V gene TRBV28; unclear D gene. This CDR3 is built from 15 residues. V gave up 5 bases and J gave up 0 bases, with 14 bases separating them. Germline V gene sequence: CDR1 MDHEN, CDR2 SYDVKM. DNA for the CDR3: TGTGCCAGCAGTCTATCCAAAATCCCCTCCTACGAGCAGTACTTC. This sequence encodes CASSLSKIPSYEQYF.